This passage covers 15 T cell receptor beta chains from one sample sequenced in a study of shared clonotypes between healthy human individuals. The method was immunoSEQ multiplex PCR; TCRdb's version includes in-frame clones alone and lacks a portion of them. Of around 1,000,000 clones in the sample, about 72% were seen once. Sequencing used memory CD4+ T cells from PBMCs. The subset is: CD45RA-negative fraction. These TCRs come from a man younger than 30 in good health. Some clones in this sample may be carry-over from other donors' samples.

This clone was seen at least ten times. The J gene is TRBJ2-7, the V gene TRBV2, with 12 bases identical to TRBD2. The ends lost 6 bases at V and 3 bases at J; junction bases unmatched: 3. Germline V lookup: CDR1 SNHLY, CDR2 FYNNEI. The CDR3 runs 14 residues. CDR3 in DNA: TGTGCCAGCAGAATGACTAGCGGGGGCTACGAGCAGTACTTC. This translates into CASRMTSGGYEQYF.

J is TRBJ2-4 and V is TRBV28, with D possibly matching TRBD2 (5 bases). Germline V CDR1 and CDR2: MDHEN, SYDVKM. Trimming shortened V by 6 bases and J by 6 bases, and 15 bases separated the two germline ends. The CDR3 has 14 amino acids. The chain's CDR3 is CASRLDPAGNIQYF. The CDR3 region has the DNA TGTGCCAGCAGATTGGACCCCGCGGGAAACATTCAGTACTTC.

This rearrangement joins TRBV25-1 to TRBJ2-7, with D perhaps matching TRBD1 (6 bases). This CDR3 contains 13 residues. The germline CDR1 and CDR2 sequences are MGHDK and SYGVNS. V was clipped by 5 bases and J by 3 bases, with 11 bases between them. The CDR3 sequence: CASSRGQFYEQYF. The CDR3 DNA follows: TGTGCCAGCAGTCGCGGACAGTTCTACGAGCAGTACTTC.

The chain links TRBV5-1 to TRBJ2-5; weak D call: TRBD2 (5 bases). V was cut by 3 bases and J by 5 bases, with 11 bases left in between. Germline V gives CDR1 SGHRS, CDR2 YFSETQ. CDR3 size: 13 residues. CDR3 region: CASSWTPEETQYF. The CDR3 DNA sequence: TGCGCCAGCAGCTGGACTCCCGAGGAGACCCAGTACTTC.

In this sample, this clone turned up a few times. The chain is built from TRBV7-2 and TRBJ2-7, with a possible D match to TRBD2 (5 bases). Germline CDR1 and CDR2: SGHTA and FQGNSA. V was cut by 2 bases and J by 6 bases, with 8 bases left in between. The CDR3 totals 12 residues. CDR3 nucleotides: TGTGCCAGCAGCTTACTAGGAGGCGAGCAGTACTTC. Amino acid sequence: CASSLLGGEQYF.

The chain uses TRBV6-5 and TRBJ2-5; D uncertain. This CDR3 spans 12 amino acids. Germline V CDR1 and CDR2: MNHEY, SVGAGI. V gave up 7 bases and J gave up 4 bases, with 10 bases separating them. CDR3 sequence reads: CASNKLGETQYF. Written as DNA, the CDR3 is TGTGCCAGCAATAAGTTGGGAGAGACCCAGTACTTC.

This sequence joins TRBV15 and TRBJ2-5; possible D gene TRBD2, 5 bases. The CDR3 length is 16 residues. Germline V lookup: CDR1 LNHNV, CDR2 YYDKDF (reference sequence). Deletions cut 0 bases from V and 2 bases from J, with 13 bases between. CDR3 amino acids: CATSRDFGVRQETQYF. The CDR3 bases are TGTGCCACCAGCAGAGATTTCGGGGTCAGGCAAGAGACCCAGTACTTC.

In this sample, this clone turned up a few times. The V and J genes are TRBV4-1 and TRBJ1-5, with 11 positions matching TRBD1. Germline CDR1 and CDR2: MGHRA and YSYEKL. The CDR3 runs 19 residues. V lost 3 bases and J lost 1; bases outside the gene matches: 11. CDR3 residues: CASSHYPGQGAISNQPQHF. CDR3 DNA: TGCGCCAGCAGCCACTACCCCGGACAGGGGGCGATCAGCAATCAGCCCCAGCATTTT.

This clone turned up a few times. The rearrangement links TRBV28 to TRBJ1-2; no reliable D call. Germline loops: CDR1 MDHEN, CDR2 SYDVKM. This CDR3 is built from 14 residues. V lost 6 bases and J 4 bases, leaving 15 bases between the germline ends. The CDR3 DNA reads TGTGCCAGCAGCTCCTTCCACCAGTCCTATGGCTACACCTTC. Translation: CASSSFHQSYGYTF.

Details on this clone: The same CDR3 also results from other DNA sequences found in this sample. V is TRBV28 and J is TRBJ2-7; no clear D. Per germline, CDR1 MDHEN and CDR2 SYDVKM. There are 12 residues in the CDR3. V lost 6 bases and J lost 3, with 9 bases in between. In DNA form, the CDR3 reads TGTGCCAGCAGCCCTTTGGGCTACGAGCAGTACTTC. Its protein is CASSPLGYEQYF.

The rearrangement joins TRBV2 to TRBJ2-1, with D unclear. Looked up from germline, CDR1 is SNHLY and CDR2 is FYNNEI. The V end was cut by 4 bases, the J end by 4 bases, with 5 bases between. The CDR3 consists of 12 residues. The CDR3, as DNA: TGTGCCAGCAGTGCGACATACAATGAGCAGTTCTTC. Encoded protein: CASSATYNEQFF.

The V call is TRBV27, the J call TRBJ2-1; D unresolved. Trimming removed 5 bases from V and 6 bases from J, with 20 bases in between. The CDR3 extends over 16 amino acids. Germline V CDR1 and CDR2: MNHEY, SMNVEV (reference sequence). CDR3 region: CASSPPLRTLGNEQFF. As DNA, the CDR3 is TGTGCCAGCAGTCCACCTCTGAGAACATTGGGCAATGAGCAGTTCTTC.

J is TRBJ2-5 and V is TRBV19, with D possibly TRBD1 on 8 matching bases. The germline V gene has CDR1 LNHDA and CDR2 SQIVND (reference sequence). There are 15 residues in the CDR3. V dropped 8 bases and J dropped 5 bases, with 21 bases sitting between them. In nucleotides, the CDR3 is TGTGCCAGTGGTCAGGGACAGGCAGCGGGGGAGACCCAGTACTTC. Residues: CASGQGQAAGETQYF.

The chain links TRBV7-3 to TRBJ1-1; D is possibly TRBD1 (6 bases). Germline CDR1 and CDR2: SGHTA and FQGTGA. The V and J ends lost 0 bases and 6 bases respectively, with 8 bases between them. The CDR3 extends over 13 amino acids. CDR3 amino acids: CASSLTRGAEAFF. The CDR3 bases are TGTGCCAGCAGCTTAACAAGGGGGGCTGAAGCTTTCTTT.

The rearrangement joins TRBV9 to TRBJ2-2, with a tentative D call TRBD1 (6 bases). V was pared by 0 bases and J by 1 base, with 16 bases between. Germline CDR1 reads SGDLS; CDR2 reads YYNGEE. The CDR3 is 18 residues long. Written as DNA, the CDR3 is TGTGCCAGCAGCGTAGAGTGGGGCAGGGGATGGAACACCGGGGAGCTGTTTTTT. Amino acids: CASSVEWGRGWNTGELFF.